Listed here are 6 T cell receptor beta chains from one sample, sequenced in a study of blood T cell repertoires in COVID-19. The table came from immunoSEQ multiplex PCR; TCRdb's copy has only in-frame clones and leaves some out. The sample has 150,000 to 200,000 clones, around 87% seen once; the top ten hold around 0.63%. Sequenced material: peripheral blood. The receptors derive from a man aged 50 to 60 with acute or convalescent COVID-19.

Comments on this clone: Other nucleotide sequences in the sample specify the same CDR3. The J gene is TRBJ1-1, the V gene TRBV7-2; tentative D call: TRBD1 (5 bases). CDR1 SGHTA and CDR2 FQGNSA come from the germline V gene. V lost 2 bases to trimming and J lost 2 bases, with 6 bases between them. This CDR3 is 13 amino acids long. CDR3 sequence (DNA): TGTGCCAGCAGCTTACAGGGTAACACTGAAGCTTTCTTT. It specifies CASSLQGNTEAFF.

The chain carries TRBV5-4 and TRBJ2-6, with D possibly being TRBD2 (6 bases). The CDR3 runs 18 residues. The V end was cut by 0 bases, the J end by 2 bases, with 15 bases between. Germline CDR1 SGHNT, CDR2 YYREEE (reference sequence). CDR3 nucleotides: TGTGCCAGCAGCTTGGGTGTGGGAGCGGGCGCTGGGGCCAACGTCCTGACTTTC. Protein sequence: CASSLGVGAGAGANVLTF.

The chain has TRBV27 and TRBJ1-4; possibly TRBD1 for D (6 bases). This CDR3 is 15 amino acids long. Trimming removed 3 bases at V and 7 bases at J, with 15 bases between. Germline assignment: CDR1 MNHEY and CDR2 SMNVEV (reference sequence). The CDR3 bases are TGTGCCAGCAGTTTGTTCCGGGGGGCGGTTGAAAAACTGTTTTTT. Translation gives CASSLFRGAVEKLFF.

This rearrangement joins TRBV7-2 to TRBJ2-5; D possibly corresponds to TRBD1 (5 bases). Germline V gives CDR1 SGHTA, CDR2 FQGNSA. The CDR3 is 14 residues long. V was pared by 5 bases and J by 2 bases, with 12 bases between. CDR3 DNA sequence: TGTGCCAGCAGCCCTGGACAACCACAAGAGACCCAGTACTTC. Translating gives CASSPGQPQETQYF.

This sequence joins TRBV25-1 and TRBJ1-5; D gene unclear. The CDR3 sequence is 14 residues long. Looked up from germline, CDR1 is MGHDK and CDR2 is SYGVNS. V lost 1 base, J lost 6 bases, and 10 bases lay in between. CDR3 sequence (DNA): TGTGCCAGCAGTGAATTCCGGGTGGGTCAGCCCCAGCATTTT. It yields the protein CASSEFRVGQPQHF.

This clone was seen only once. The chain carries TRBV6-5 and TRBJ1-1; D is unresolved. V was trimmed by 6 bases and J by 4 bases, leaving 12 bases between them. Germline CDR1 reads MNHEY; CDR2 reads SVGAGI. The CDR3 spans 13 residues. CDR3: CASSRMGSTEAFF. CDR3 DNA sequence: TGTGCCAGCAGCCGAATGGGGAGCACTGAAGCTTTCTTT.